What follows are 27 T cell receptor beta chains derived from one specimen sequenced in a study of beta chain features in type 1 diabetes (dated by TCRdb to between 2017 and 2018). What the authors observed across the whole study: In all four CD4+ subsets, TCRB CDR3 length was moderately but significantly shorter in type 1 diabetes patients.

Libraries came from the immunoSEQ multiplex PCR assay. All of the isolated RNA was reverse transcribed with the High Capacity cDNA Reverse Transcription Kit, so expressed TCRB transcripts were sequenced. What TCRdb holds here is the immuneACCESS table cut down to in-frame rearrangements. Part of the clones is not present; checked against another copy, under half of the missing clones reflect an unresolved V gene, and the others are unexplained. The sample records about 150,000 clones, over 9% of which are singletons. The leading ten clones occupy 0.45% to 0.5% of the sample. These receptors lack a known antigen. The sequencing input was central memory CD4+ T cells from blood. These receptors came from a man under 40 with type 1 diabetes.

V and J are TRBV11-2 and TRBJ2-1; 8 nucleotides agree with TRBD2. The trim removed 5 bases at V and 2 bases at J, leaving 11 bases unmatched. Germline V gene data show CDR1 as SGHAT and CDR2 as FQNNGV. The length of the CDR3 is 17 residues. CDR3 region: CASSPGGAGAAYNEQFF. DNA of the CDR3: TGTGCCAGCAGCCCCGGGGGGGCGGGAGCTGCCTACAATGAGCAGTTCTTC.

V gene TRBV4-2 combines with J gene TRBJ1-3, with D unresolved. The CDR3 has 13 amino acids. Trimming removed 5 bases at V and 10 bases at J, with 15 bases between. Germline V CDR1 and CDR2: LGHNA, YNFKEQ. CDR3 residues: CASSGVAAGTIYF. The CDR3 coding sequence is TGTGCCAGCAGCGGTGTTGCAGCGGGTACCATATATTTT.

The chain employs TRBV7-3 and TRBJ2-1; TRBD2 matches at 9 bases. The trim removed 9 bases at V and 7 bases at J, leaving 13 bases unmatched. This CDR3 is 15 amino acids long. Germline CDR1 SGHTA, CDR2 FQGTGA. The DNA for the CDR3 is TGTGCCAGTTTGATAGCGGGGGCTTACATAAATGAGCAGTTCTTC. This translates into CASLIAGAYINEQFF.

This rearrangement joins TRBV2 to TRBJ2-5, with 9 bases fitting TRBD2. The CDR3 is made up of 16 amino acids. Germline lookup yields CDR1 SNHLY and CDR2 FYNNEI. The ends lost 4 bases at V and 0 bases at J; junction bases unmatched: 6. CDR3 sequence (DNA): TGTGCCAGCAGTGTTTCTAGCGGGGAATACCAAGAGACCCAGTACTTC. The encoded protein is CASSVSSGEYQETQYF.

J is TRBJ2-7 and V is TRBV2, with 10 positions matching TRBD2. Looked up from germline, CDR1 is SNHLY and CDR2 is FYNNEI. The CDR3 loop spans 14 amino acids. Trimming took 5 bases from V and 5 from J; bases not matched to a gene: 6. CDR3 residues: CASSFLAGADEQYF. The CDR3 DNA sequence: TGTGCCAGCAGTTTCCTAGCGGGAGCCGACGAGCAGTACTTC.

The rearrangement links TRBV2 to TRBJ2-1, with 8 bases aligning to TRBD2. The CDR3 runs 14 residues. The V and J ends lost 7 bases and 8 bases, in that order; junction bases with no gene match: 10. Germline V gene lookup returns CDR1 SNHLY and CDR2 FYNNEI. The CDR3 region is CASIGSGSIYEQFF. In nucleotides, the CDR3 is TGTGCCAGCATCGGAAGCGGGAGTATCTATGAGCAGTTCTTC. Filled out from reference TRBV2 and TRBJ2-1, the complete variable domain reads EPEVTQTPSHQVTQMGQEVILRCVPISNHLYFYWYRQILGQKVEFLVSFYNNEISEKSEIFDDQFSVERPDGSNFTLKIRSTKLEDSAMYFCASIGSGSIYEQFFGPGTRLTVL.

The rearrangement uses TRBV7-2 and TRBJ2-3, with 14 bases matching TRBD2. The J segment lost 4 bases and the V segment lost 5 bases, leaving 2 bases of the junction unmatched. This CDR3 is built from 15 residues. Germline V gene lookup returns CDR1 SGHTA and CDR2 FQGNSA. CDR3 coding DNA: TGTGCCAGCAGCCTGGGACTAGCGGGAGCAGATACGCAGTATTTT. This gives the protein CASSLGLAGADTQYF. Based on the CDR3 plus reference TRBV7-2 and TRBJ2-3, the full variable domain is GAGVSQSPSNKVTEKGKDVELRCDPISGHTALYWYRQSLGQGLEFLIYFQGNSAPDKSGLPSDRFSAERTGGSVSTLTIQRTQQEDSAVYLCASSLGLAGADTQYFGPGTRLTVL.

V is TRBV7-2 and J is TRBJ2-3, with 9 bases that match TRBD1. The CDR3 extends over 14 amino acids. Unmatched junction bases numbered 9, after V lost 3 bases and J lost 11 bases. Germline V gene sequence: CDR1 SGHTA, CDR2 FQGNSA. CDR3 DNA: TGTGCCAGCAGCTTCACGGGACAGGGAAGAGGGCAGTATTTT. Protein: CASSFTGQGRGQYF. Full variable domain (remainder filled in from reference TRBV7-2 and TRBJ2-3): GAGVSQSPSNKVTEKGKDVELRCDPISGHTALYWYRQSLGQGLEFLIYFQGNSAPDKSGLPSDRFSAERTGGSVSTLTIQRTQQEDSAVYLCASSFTGQGRGQYFGPGTRLTVL.

The CDR3 spells CASSPGLAGSGANVLTF. In DNA form, the CDR3 reads TGTGCCAGCTCACCAGGGTTAGCGGGATCAGGGGCCAACGTCCTGACTTTC. The V and J genes are TRBV18 and TRBJ2-6; 8 positions agree with TRBD2. Germline V gene lookup returns CDR1 KGHSH and CDR2 LQKENI. Trimming took 2 bases from V and 4 from J; bases not matched to a gene: 7. There are 17 residues in the CDR3.

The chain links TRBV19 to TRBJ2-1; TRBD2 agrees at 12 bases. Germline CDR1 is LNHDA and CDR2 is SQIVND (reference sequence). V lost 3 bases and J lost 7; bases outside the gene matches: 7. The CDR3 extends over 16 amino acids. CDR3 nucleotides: TGTGCCAGTAGTATCGGGAGGACTAGCGGGAAGAATGAGCAGTTCTTC. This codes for CASSIGRTSGKNEQFF.

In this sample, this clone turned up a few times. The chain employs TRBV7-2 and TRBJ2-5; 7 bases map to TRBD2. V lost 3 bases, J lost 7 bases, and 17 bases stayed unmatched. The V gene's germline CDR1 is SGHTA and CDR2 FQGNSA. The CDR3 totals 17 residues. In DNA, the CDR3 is TGTGCCAGCAGCTTTCATATTGCGGGGGTTAATTCTGGGACCCAGTACTTC. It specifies CASSFHIAGVNSGTQYF.

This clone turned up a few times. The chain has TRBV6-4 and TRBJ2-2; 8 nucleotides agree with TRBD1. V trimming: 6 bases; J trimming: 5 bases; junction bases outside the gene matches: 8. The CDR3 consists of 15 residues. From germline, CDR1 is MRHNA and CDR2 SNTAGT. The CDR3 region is CASRQDRVKTGELFF. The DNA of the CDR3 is TGTGCCAGCAGACAGGACAGGGTGAAGACCGGGGAGCTGTTTTTT.

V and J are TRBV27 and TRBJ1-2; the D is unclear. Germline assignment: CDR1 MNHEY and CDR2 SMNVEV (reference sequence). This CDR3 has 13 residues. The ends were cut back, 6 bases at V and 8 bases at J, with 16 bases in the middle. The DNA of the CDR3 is TGTGCCAGCAGATACAACAGAGGGAGGGGCTACACCTTC. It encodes CASRYNRGRGYTF.

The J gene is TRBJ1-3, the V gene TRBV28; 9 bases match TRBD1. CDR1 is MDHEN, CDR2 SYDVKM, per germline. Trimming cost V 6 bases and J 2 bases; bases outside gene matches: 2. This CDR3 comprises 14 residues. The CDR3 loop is CASSGQGTGNTIYF. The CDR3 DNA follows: TGTGCCAGCAGCGGACAGGGGACTGGAAACACCATATATTTT.

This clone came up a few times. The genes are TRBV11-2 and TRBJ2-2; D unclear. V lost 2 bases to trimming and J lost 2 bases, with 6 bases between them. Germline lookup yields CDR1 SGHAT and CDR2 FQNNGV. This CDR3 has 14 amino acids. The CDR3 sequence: CASSLRGNTGELFF. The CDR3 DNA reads TGTGCCAGCAGCTTACGCGGAAACACCGGGGAGCTGTTTTTT.

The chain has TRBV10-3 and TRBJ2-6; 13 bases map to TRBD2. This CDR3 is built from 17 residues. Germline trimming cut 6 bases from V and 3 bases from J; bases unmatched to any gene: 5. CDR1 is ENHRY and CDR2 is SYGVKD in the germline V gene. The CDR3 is CAISPGLAGSGANVLTF. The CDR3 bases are TGTGCCATCAGCCCGGGACTAGCGGGAAGTGGGGCCAACGTCCTGACTTTC.

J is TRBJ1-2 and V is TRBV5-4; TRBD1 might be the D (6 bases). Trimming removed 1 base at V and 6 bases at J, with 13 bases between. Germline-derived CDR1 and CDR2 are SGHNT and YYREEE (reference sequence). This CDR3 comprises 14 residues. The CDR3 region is CASSLPYGQNGYTF. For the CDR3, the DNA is TGTGCCAGCAGCTTGCCCTATGGACAGAATGGCTACACCTTC.

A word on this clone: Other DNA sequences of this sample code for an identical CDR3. CDR3 residues: CASSYGGENTEAFF. CDR3 bases: TGTGCCAGCAGTTACGGGGGCGAGAACACTGAAGCTTTCTTT. This sequence joins TRBV6-5 and TRBJ1-1; D is perhaps TRBD1 (6 bases). Trimming stripped 2 bases from V and 1 base from J, with 8 bases between. CDR1 MNHEY and CDR2 SVGAGI come from the germline V gene. The CDR3 totals 14 residues.

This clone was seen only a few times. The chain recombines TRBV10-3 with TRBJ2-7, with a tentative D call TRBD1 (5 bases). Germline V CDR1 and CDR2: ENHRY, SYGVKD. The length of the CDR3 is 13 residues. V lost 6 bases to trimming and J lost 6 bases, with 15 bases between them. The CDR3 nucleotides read TGTGCCATCAGCGTTCAGGGATCGGGCGAGCAGTACTTC. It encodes CAISVQGSGEQYF.

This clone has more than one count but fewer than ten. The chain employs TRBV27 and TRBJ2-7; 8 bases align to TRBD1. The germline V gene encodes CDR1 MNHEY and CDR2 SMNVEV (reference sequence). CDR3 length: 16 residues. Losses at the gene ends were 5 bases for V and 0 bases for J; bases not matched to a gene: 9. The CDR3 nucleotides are TGTGCCAGCAGTCAACGGGCAGGGGGCTTCTCCTACGAGCAGTACTTC. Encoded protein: CASSQRAGGFSYEQYF.

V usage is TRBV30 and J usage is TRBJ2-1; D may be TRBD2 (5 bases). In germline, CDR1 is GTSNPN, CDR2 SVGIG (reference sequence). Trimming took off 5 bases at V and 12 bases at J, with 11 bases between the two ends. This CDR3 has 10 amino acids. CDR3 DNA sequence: TGTGCCTGGGCGGGTAATTCGCAGTTCTTC. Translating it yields CAWAGNSQFF.

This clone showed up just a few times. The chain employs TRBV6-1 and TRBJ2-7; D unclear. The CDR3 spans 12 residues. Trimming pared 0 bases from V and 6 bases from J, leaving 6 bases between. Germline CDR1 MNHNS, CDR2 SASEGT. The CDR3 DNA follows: TGTGCCAGCAGTGAAGCCCAGCGCGAGCAGTACTTC. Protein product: CASSEAQREQYF.

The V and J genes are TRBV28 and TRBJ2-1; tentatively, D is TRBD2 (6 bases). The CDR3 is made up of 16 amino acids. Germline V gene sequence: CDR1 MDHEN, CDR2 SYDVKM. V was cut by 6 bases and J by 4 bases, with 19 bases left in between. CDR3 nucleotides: TGTGCCAGCAGCTCCCCGGGGGAGAGGGCGTACAATGAGCAGTTCTTC. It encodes CASSSPGERAYNEQFF.

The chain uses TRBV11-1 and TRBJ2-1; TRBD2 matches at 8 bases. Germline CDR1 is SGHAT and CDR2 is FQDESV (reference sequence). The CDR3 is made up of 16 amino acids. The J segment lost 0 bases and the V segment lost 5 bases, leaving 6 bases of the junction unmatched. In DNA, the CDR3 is TGTGCCAGCAGCCCTATAGCGGGGAGCTCCTACAATGAGCAGTTCTTC. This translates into CASSPIAGSSYNEQFF.

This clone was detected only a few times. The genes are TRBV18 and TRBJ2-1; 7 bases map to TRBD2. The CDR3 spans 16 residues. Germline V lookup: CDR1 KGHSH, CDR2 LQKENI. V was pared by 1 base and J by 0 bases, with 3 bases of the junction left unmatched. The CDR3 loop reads CASSPQRDLSYNEQFF. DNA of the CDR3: TGTGCCAGCTCACCACAGCGGGACCTCTCCTACAATGAGCAGTTCTTC.

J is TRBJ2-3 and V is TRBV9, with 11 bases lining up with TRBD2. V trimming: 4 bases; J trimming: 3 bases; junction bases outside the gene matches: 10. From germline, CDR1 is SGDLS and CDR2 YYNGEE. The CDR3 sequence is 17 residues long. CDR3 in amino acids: CASSLGLAASRTDTQYF. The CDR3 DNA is TGTGCCAGCAGCTTGGGACTAGCGGCCTCACGAACAGATACGCAGTATTTT.

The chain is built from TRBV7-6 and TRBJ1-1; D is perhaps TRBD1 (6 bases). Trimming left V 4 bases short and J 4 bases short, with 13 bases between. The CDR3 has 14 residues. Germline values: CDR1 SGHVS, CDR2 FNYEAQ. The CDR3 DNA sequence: TGTGCCAGCAGCTCACAGGGTGTGGGCACTGAAGCTTTCTTT. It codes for CASSSQGVGTEAFF.